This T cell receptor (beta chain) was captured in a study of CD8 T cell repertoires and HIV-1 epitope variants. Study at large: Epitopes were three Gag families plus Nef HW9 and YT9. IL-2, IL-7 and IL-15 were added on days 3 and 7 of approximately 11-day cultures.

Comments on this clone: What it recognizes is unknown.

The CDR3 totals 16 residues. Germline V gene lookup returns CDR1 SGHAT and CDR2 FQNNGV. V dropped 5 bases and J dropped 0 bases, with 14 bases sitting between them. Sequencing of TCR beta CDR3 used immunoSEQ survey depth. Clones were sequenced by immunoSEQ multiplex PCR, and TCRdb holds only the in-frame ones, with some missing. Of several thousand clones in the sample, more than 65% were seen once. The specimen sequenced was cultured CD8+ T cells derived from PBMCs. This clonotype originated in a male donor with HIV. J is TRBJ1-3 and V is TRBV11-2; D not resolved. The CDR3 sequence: CASSLLGGLSGNTIYF. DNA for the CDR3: TGTGCCAGCAGCCTCCTTGGAGGACTCTCTGGAAACACCATATATTTT.